The 25 T cell receptor beta chains in this list originate from one sample, sequenced in a study of T-cell memory formation after mild COVID-19. TCRdb recomputed calls from the 5' RACE reads with MiXCR, one row per CDR3 protein. The table lists 180,000 or so distinct CDR3 sequences, under 14% of them singletons, with 3% to 4% in the top ten. The sample was PBMCs or a T cell subset sorted from them (not recorded which). The receptor set was obtained from a man aged 18 to 30 who had mild COVID-19 (a few samples of this study predate the infection). Cell type and time point are not known.

The rearrangement links TRBV18 to TRBJ1-1; 7 bases fit TRBD1. J was trimmed by 5 bases and V by 5 bases; bases with no gene match: 11. Germline loops: CDR1 KGHSH, CDR2 LQKENI. This CDR3 contains 15 residues. The CDR3 nucleotides read TGTGCCAGCTCAGCCGCAGGGGGGGCTAGGACTGAAGCTTTCTTT. Residues: CASSAAGGARTEAFF.

A few counts support this clonotype. This chain connects TRBV6-1 to TRBJ1-5; unclear D gene. V lost 2 bases to trimming and J lost 3 bases, with 17 bases between them. Germline V gene lookup returns CDR1 MNHNS and CDR2 SASEGT. The CDR3 sequence is 17 residues long. The CDR3 here is CASSEMYWVGNNQPQHF. The CDR3 nucleotides are TGTGCCAGCAGTGAAATGTATTGGGTGGGGAACAATCAGCCCCAGCATTTT.

The chain carries TRBV5-5 and TRBJ1-5, with a weak D call TRBD1 (6 bases). CDR1 and CDR2 from the germline V gene are SGHKS and YYEKEE (reference sequence). V was trimmed by 3 bases and J by 8 bases, leaving 15 bases between them. The CDR3 is 14 amino acids. CDR3 sequence: CASSSTGLSEPQHF. The CDR3 DNA sequence: TGTGCCAGCAGCTCGACAGGCCTTTCAGAGCCCCAGCATTTT. Combining the CDR3 with reference TRBV5-5 and TRBJ1-5 gives the whole variable domain DAGVTQSPTHLIKTRGQQVTLRCSPISGHKSVSWYQQVLGQGPQFIFQYYEKEERGRGNFPDRFSARQFPNYSSELNVNALLLGDSALYLCASSSTGLSEPQHFGDGTRLSIL.

The V gene is TRBV5-1, the J gene TRBJ1-1; D perhaps matches TRBD1 (5 bases). The CDR3 totals 16 residues. Trimming took off 4 bases at V and 2 bases at J, with 18 bases between the two ends. Germline V gene sequence: CDR1 SGHRS, CDR2 YFSETQ. CDR3 loop: CASSIGTDSYNTEAFF. The DNA of the CDR3 is TGCGCCAGCAGCATAGGGACGGACTCCTATAACACTGAAGCTTTCTTT. The whole variable domain, filled in from reference TRBV5-1 and TRBJ1-1, reads KAGVTQTPRYLIKTRGQQVTLSCSPISGHRSVSWYQQTPGQGLQFLFEYFSETQRNKGNFPGRFSGRQFSNSRSEMNVSTLELGDSALYLCASSIGTDSYNTEAFFGQGTRLTVV.

This chain joins TRBV12-3 or TRBV12-4 and TRBJ2-5, with 12 bases identical to TRBD2. The CDR3 sequence is 13 residues long. With V trimmed by 7 bases and J by 5 bases, 2 bases remained unmatched. CDR3 DNA sequence: TGTGCCAGCACCGGACTAGCGGGGGAGACCCAGTACTTC. Its translation is CASTGLAGETQYF.

Turning to this clonotype: This could be a read error, since a much larger clone is one nucleotide away. J is TRBJ1-4 and V is TRBV2; 8 bases line up with TRBD1. CDR1 is SNHLY and CDR2 is FYNNEI in the germline V gene. The CDR3 runs 15 residues. The CDR3 here is CASSSWTGTNGKLFF. The DNA for the CDR3 is TGTGCCAGCAGTAGTTGGACAGGGACCAATGGAAAACTGTTTTTT.

This clonotype has a handful of counts. The chain has TRBV18 and TRBJ1-6; the match to TRBD1 covers 8 bases. J lost 15 bases, V lost 2 bases, and 12 bases had no gene match. The germline V gene has CDR1 KGHSH and CDR2 LQKENI. The CDR3 is made up of 15 amino acids. The CDR3 DNA reads as TGTGCCAGCTCACCAACGACAGGGGACATCAGTCTCCTCCACTTT. Translating it yields CASSPTTGDISLLHF.

A few counts support this clonotype. This rearrangement joins TRBV18 to TRBJ2-7; 7 bases match TRBD1. The CDR3 consists of 14 residues. J was trimmed by 2 bases and V by 2 bases; bases with no gene match: 3. CDR1 KGHSH and CDR2 LQKENI come from the germline V gene. The chain's CDR3 is CASSPSQGAYEQYF. CDR3 in DNA: TGTGCCAGCTCACCAAGCCAGGGGGCCTACGAGCAGTACTTC. Full variable domain (missing parts from reference TRBV18 and TRBJ2-7): NAGVMQNPRHLVRRRGQEARLRCSPMKGHSHVYWYRQLPEEGLKFMVYLQKENIIDESGMPKERFSAEFPKEGPSILRIQQVVRGDSAAYFCASSPSQGAYEQYFGPGTRLTVT.

The chain carries TRBV4-1 and TRBJ2-3, with 7 bases identical to TRBD1. Trimming took 1 base from V and 9 from J; bases not matched to a gene: 10. Germline assignment: CDR1 MGHRA and CDR2 YSYEKL. The CDR3 is 15 amino acids. The DNA for the CDR3 is TGCGCCAGCAGCCAAGGGGAGAGCGGCAGGGGGACGCAGTATTTT. Its translation is CASSQGESGRGTQYF.

This chain links TRBV7-3 with TRBJ1-1; D is perhaps TRBD1 (6 bases). Per the germline V gene, CDR1 is SGHTA and CDR2 is FQGTGA. Trimming removed 5 bases from V and 8 bases from J, with 15 bases in between. This CDR3 spans 13 amino acids. The CDR3, as DNA: TGTGCCAGCAGCCCTGGGACACCGCGGGAAGCTTTCTTT. This sequence encodes CASSPGTPREAFF.

A few counts support this clonotype. This chain connects TRBV20-1 to TRBJ2-7; 11 bases align to TRBD1. V lost 6 bases, J lost 2 bases, and 6 bases stayed unmatched. The CDR3 totals 14 residues. The germline gives CDR1 DFQATT, CDR2 SNEGSKA (reference sequence). CDR3 nucleotide sequence: TGCAGTGCGGGCGGGGACAGGGGGACCTACGAGCAGTACTTC. Translation: CSAGGDRGTYEQYF.

This clonotype was detected only a few times. The V and J genes are TRBV2 and TRBJ2-5; D unclear. The CDR3 runs 13 residues. V shed 7 bases and J shed 2 bases, with 11 bases lying between them. The germline CDR1 and CDR2 sequences are SNHLY and FYNNEI. CDR3 coding DNA: TGTGCCAGCATTGGTTGGGCTCAAGAGACCCAGTACTTC. Encoded protein: CASIGWAQETQYF.

This clonotype occurred a few times. The chain carries TRBV20-1 and TRBJ2-7, with a weak D call TRBD2 (6 bases). The CDR3 spans 13 residues. V lost 3 bases to trimming and J lost 4 bases, with 13 bases between them. Germline CDR1 is DFQATT and CDR2 is SNEGSKA (reference sequence). The DNA of the CDR3 is TGCAGTGCTAGCGCCCCGGAGGGGTACGAGCAGTACGTC. Translation gives CSASAPEGYEQYV.

This clonotype showed up many times. The chain couples TRBV20-1 to TRBJ2-5; 7 nucleotides align to TRBD1. The CDR3 contains 11 residues. Germline lookup yields CDR1 DFQATT and CDR2 SNEGSKA (reference sequence). CDR3 nucleotide sequence: TGCAGCCCTGACAGGGAAGAGACCCAGTACTTC. It yields the protein CSPDREETQYF.

The chain employs TRBV4-3 and TRBJ2-1; tentatively, D is TRBD2 (6 bases). The CDR3 has 15 amino acids. Trimming left V 4 bases short and J 0 bases short, with 10 bases between. From germline, CDR1 is LGHNA and CDR2 YSLEER. As DNA, the CDR3 is TGCGCCAGCAGCCGCGAGGGACTCTCCTACAATGAGCAGTTCTTC. It is translated as CASSREGLSYNEQFF.

This clonotype occurred a few times. This rearrangement joins TRBV19 to TRBJ2-5; 7 bases match TRBD1. The CDR3 runs to 15 residues. V lost 3 bases to trimming and J lost 4 bases; unmatched junction nucleotides: 8. Germline V gene sequence: CDR1 LNHDA, CDR2 SQIVND (reference sequence). CDR3 DNA sequence: TGTGCCAGTAGTATTGTTCCTAGGACAGGAGAGACCCAGTACTTC. Translating it yields CASSIVPRTGETQYF.

This chain joins TRBV3-1 and TRBJ2-7, with 8 bases fitting TRBD2. In germline, CDR1 is LGHDT, CDR2 YNNKEL (reference sequence). The CDR3 totals 14 residues. The CDR3 is CDSSLSGDIYEQYV. The CDR3 DNA follows: TGTGACAGCAGCCTTAGCGGGGACATCTACGAGCAGTACGTC.

The CDR3 bases are TGTGCCAGCAGCCAAGAACCTCAGCTGAACACTGAAGCTTTCTTT. Protein product: CASSQEPQLNTEAFF. The chain links TRBV4-2 to TRBJ1-1; D unresolved. The CDR3 is 15 residues long. CDR1 is LGHNA and CDR2 is YNFKEQ in the germline V gene. The ends were cut back, 0 bases at V and 0 bases at J, with 8 bases in the middle.

This clonotype was observed a handful of times. This chain connects TRBV27 to TRBJ2-7; TRBD1 matches at 10 bases. The germline V gene encodes CDR1 MNHEY and CDR2 SMNVEV (reference sequence). There are 16 residues in the CDR3. V lost 6 bases and J lost 3; bases outside the gene matches: 11. This chain's CDR3 is CASSRRGGTGDYEQYF. The CDR3 nucleotides are TGTGCCAGCAGCCGGAGGGGGGGGACAGGGGACTACGAGCAGTACTTC.

This chain links TRBV19 with TRBJ2-3, with D perhaps TRBD2 (6 bases). Germline V gene data show CDR1 as LNHDA and CDR2 as SQIVND (reference sequence). The CDR3 spans 14 residues. Trimming shortened V by 10 bases and J by 0 bases, and 14 bases separated the two germline ends. CDR3 protein: CATRRTSSTDTQYF. CDR3 bases: TGTGCCACCAGACGAACTAGCAGCACAGATACGCAGTATTTT.

This clonotype showed up many times. The chain employs TRBV9 and TRBJ2-1; 7 bases agree with TRBD2. In germline, CDR1 is SGDLS, CDR2 YYNGEE. The junction had 19 bases not matched to a gene; V was cut back by 4 bases and J by 9 bases. The CDR3 covers 17 residues. The CDR3 DNA reads TGTGCCAGCAGCCCGTACCCTCCTAGCGGAACCTGGGGTGAGCAGTTCTTC. Amino acid sequence: CASSPYPPSGTWGEQFF.

The V gene is TRBV25-1, the J gene TRBJ2-4, with 10 bases matching TRBD1. Looked up from germline, CDR1 is MGHDK and CDR2 is SYGVNS. The V gene end was trimmed by 4 bases and the J gene end by 6 bases; junction bases not matched to a gene: 9. The CDR3 extends over 16 amino acids. The CDR3 protein is CASSAPPGTGVNIQYF. DNA for the CDR3: TGTGCCAGCAGTGCCCCCCCCGGGACAGGGGTAAACATTCAGTACTTC.

This clonotype was seen repeatedly, ten times or more. The chain links TRBV29-1 to TRBJ1-1; no firm D call. V dropped 4 bases and J dropped 1 base, with 19 bases sitting between them. This CDR3 has 16 residues. Germline-derived CDR1 and CDR2 are SQVTM and ANQGSEA. In DNA form, the CDR3 reads TGCAGCGTTGCGCCGGGTTGGGGTATGCAGAACACTGAAGCTTTCTTT. It translates to CSVAPGWGMQNTEAFF.

The chain employs TRBV27 and TRBJ2-7, with 8 nucleotides matching TRBD1. The CDR3 consists of 14 residues. Trimming removed 5 bases from V and 6 bases from J; junction bases left unmatched: 9. Germline V gene data show CDR1 as MNHEY and CDR2 as SMNVEV (reference sequence). The CDR3 nucleotides are TGTGCCAGCAGTCGACGGACAGGGATGGCCGAGCAGTACGTC. This sequence encodes CASSRRTGMAEQYV.

This chain joins TRBV7-2 and TRBJ2-5, with TRBD2 identical over 10 bases. This CDR3 region has 15 residues. Germline CDR1 and CDR2: SGHTA and FQGNSA. J was trimmed by 3 bases and V by 6 bases; bases with no gene match: 7. For the CDR3, the DNA is TGTGCCAGCAGTAGCCGGCTAGCGGGGGAAGAGACCCAGTACTTC. Protein sequence: CASSSRLAGEETQYF.